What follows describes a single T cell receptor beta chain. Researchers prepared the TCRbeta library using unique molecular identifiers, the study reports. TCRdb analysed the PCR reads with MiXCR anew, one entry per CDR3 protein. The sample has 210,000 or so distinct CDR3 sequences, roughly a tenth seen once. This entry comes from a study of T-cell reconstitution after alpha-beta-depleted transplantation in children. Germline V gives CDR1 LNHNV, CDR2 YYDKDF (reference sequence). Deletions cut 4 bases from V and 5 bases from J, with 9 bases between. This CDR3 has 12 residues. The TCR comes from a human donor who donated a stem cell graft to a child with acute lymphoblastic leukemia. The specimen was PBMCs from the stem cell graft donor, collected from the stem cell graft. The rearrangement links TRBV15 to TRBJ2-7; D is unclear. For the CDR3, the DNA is TGTGCCACCAGCACTGGACGCAACGAGCAGTACTTC. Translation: CATSTGRNEQYF.